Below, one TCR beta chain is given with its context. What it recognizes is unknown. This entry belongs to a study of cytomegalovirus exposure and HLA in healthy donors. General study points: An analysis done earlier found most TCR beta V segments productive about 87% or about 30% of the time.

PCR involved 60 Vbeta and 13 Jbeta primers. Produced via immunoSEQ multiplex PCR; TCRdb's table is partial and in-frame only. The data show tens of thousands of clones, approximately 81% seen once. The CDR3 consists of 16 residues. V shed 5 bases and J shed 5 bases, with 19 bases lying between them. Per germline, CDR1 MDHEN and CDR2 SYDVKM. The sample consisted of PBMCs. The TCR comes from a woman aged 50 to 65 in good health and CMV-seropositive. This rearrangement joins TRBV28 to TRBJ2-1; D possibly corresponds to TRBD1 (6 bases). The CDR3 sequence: CASSKSFGTRDNEQFF. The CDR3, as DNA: TGTGCCAGCAGTAAGAGTTTTGGGACACGAGACAATGAGCAGTTCTTC.